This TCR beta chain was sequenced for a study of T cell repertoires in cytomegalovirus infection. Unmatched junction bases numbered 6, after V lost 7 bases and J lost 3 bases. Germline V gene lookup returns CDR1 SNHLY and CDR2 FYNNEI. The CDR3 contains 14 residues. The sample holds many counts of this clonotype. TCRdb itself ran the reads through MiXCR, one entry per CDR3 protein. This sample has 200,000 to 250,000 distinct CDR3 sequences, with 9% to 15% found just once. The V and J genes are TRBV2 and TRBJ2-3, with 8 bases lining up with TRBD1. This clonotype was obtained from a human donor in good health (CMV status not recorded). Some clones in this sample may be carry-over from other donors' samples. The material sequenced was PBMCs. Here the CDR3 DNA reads TGTGCCAGCAAGGAGACAGGGGTAACAGATACGCAGTATTTT. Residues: CASKETGVTDTQYF.